This entry is about one T cell receptor (beta chain). This sample is part of a study of blood T cell repertoires in COVID-19. The overall study: From T cells, B-cell-depleted T cells, or PBMCs came the material, which was cDNA or gDNA.

Trimming took off 3 bases at V and 0 bases at J, with 12 bases between the two ends. Germline V lookup: CDR1 KGHSH, CDR2 LQKENI. The CDR3 runs to 16 residues. Per the original methods: Amplified reference gene primers provided the basis for estimating nucleated cell counts. TCRdb's copy holds only in-frame clones and misses some; the assay was immunoSEQ multiplex PCR. V and J calls and clone size are those listed in that table; D and trimming were worked out from the DNA. This table holds about 190,000 clones, roughly nine tenths found once. The receptor comes from a man aged 25 to 45 with acute or convalescent COVID-19. This chain uses TRBV18 with TRBJ1-3, with D possibly being TRBD1 (5 bases). Input material: peripheral blood. CDR3 bases: TGTGCCAGCTCACCTGATCGGGGGTCCTCTGGAAACACCATATATTTT. Translating gives CASSPDRGSSGNTIYF.